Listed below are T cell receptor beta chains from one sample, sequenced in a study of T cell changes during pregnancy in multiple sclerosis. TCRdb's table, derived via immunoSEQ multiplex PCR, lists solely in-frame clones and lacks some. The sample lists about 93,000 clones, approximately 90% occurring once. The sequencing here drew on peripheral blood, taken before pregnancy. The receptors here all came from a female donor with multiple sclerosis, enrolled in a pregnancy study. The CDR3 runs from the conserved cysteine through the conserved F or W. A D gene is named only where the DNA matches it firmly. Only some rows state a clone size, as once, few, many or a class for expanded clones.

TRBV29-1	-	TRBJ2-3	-	TGCAGCGTTGAAGAACGCGCAGATACGCAGTATTTT	CSVEERADTQYF
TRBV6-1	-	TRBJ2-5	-	TGTGCCAGCAGTGAAAGGACCGGAGGGGGGGGACCTCAAGAGACCCAGTACTTC	CASSERTGGGGPQETQYF
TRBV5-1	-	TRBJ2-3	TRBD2	TGCGCCAGCAGACTAGCGGGCCTTAGCACAGATACGCAGTATTTT	CASRLAGLSTDTQYF
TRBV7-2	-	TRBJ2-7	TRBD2	TGTGCCAGCAGCGTCACTAGCGGGGGACTGGCGTACGAGCAGTACTTC	CASSVTSGGLAYEQYF
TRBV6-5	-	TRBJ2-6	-	TGTGCCAGCAGTTTTACAGAAACTGGGGCCAACGTCCTGACTTTC	CASSFTETGANVLTF
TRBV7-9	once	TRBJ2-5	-	TGTGCCAGCAGCTATCAGGTGTCCCAAGAGACCCAGTACTTC	CASSYQVSQETQYF
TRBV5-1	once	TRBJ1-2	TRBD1	TGCGCCAGCAGCTACGGGACAGGGGGCCCCTATGGCTACACCTTC	CASSYGTGGPYGYTF
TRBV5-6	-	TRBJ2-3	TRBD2	TGTGCCAGCAGCCCTGAGGGACTAGGGGATGGGGGTACTAGTTATACGCAGTATTTT	CASSPEGLGDGGTSYTQYF
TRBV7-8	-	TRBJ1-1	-	TGTGCCAGCAGCTTCGAACGGGGGTGGACTGAAGCTTTCTTT	CASSFERGWTEAFF
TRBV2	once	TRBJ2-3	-	TGTGCCAGTCGCGGATTTGGGACGCAGTATTTT	CASRGFGTQYF
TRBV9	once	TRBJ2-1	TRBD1	TGTGCCAGCAGCGTAACGGGACAGTCCTACAATGAGCAGTTCTTC	CASSVTGQSYNEQFF
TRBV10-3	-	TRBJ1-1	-	TGTGCCATCAGTGAGTCGAGGGGGGGCTCAGAAGCTTTCTTT	CAISESRGGSEAFF
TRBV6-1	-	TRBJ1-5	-	TGTGCCAGCAGTGGGGTGGGCAGTTATCAGCCCCAGCATTTT	CASSGVGSYQPQHF
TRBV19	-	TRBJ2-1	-	TGTGCCAGTAGTATAGATCCCGATGAGCAGTTCTTC	CASSIDPDEQFF
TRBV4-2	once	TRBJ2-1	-	TGTGCCAGCAGCCGTACGACTAGTATGAATGAGCAGTTCTTC	CASSRTTSMNEQFF
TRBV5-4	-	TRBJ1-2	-	TGTGCCAGCAGCTTGATCATGGGAGAAGGCTACACCTTC	CASSLIMGEGYTF
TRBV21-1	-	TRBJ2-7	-	TGTGCCAGCAGCAAAGGACAGTTTTTTGCCTACGAGCAGTACTTC	CASSKGQFFAYEQYF
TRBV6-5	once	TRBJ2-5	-	TGTGCCACCAAGGCACTTTCAGGGGAGACCCAGTACTTC	CATKALSGETQYF
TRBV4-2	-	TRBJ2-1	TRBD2	TGTGCCAGCAGCCCCGGGACTAGCGGGAGATTGCACAATGAGCAGTTCTTC	CASSPGTSGRLHNEQFF
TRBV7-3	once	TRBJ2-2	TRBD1	TGTGCCAGCAGCTTATTGGGGACAGGGAACACCGGGGAGCTGTTTTTT	CASSLLGTGNTGELFF
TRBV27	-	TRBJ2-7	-	TGTGCCAGCAGTTTAAGGGCAGGGCCATCCTACGAGCAGTACTTC	CASSLRAGPSYEQYF
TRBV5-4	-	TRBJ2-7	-	TGTGCCAGCAGCTTGGGAGGGACAAACAGCCAACCCTTCTTC	CASSLGGTNSQPFF
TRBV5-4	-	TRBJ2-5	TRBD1	TGTGCCAGCAGCCGGCGGGACAGGGCAGGAGAGACCCAGTACTTC	CASSRRDRAGETQYF
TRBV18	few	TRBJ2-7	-	TGTGCCAGCTCAGAACTTGACGAGCAGTACTTC	CASSELDEQYF
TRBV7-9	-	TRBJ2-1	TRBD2	TGTGCCAGCAGCTTATCTGGACTAGCGGGATTGAATGAGCAGTTCTTC	CASSLSGLAGLNEQFF
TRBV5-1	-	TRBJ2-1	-	TGCGCCAGCAGCTTGTTAGGTGCGGACTCCTACAATGAGCAGTTCTTC	CASSLLGADSYNEQFF
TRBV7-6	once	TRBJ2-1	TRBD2	TGTGCCAGCAGCTTGGGACTAGCGGGAGGCTACAATGAGCAGTTCTTC	CASSLGLAGGYNEQFF
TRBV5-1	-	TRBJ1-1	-	TGCGCCAGCAGCTTTGGAGGGCCAATCACTGAAGCTTTCTTT	CASSFGGPITEAFF
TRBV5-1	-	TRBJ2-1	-	TGCGCCAGCAGCTTGGAGTATCGGGGAACCTACAATGAGCAGTTCTTC	CASSLEYRGTYNEQFF
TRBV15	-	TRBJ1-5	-	TGTGCCACCAGCAGAGCGGAAACGAGGCGGAATCAGCCCCAGCATTTT	CATSRAETRRNQPQHF
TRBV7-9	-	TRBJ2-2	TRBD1	TGTGCCAGCAGCCGACAGGGATCCAACACCGGGGAGCTGTTTTTT	CASSRQGSNTGELFF
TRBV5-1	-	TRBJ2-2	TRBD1	TGCGCCAGCAGCCTGACAGGGGGCTCGTGGGGGGAGCTGTTTTTT	CASSLTGGSWGELFF
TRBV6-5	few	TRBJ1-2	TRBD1	TGTGCCAGCACCGGACAGGGGGTCTATGGCTACACCTTC	CASTGQGVYGYTF
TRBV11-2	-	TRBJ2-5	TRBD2	TGTGCCAGCAGCTTTAGTCTGCTAGCGGGAGGGCCAACGGAGACCCAGTACTTC	CASSFSLLAGGPTETQYF
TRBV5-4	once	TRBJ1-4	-	TGTGCCAGCAGCAAACGGACACTAACAACTAATGAAAAACTGTTTTTT	CASSKRTLTTNEKLFF
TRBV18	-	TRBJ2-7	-	TGTGCCAGCTCGGAAGGCGGAGCCTACGAGCAGTACTTC	CASSEGGAYEQYF
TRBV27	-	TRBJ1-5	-	TGTGCCAGCAGTCCTACGGGGTTCCAGCCCCAGCATTTT	CASSPTGFQPQHF
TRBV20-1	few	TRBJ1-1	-	TGCAGTGCCCCCTGGAACACTGAAGCTTTCTTT	CSAPWNTEAFF
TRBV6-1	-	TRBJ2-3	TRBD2	TGTGCCAGCAGTGATGGACTAGCGGGGGGGCCAACAGATACGCAGTATTTT	CASSDGLAGGPTDTQYF
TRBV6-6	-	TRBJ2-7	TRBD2	TGTGCCAGCAGTTACGTCGGCGGGGGGGCCTACGAGCAGTACTTC	CASSYVGGGAYEQYF
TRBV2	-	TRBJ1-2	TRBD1	TGTGCCAGCAGTGTGACAGGGAGCAGTGGCTACACCTTC	CASSVTGSSGYTF
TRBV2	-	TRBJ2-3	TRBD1	TGTGCCAGCAGGCAGGGGGCGGTTGATACGCAGTATTTT	CASRQGAVDTQYF
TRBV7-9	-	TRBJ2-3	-	TGTGCCAGCAGCTTCGACGTGTCGGAGGCAGATACGCAGTATTTT	CASSFDVSEADTQYF
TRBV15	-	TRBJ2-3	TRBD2	TGTGCCACCAGCAGGACGCCCTGGGGACTAGCGGGAAGCACAGATACGCAGTATTTT	CATSRTPWGLAGSTDTQYF
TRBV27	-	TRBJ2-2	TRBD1	TGTGCCAGCAGTTTGAGGACAGGGAAGAACACCGGGGAGCTGTTTTTT	CASSLRTGKNTGELFF
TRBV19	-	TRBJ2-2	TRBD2	TGTGCCAGTAGTAGATCATCGCGGGGGGATGACTCCGGGGAGCTGTTTTTT	CASSRSSRGDDSGELFF
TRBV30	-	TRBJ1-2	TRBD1	TGTGCCTGGCCAACTCCGACAGGGGGACCCTATGGCTACACCTTC	CAWPTPTGGPYGYTF
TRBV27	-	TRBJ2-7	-	TGTGCTTCCCGGGCAGGGCGGGAGCAGTACTTC	CASRAGREQYF